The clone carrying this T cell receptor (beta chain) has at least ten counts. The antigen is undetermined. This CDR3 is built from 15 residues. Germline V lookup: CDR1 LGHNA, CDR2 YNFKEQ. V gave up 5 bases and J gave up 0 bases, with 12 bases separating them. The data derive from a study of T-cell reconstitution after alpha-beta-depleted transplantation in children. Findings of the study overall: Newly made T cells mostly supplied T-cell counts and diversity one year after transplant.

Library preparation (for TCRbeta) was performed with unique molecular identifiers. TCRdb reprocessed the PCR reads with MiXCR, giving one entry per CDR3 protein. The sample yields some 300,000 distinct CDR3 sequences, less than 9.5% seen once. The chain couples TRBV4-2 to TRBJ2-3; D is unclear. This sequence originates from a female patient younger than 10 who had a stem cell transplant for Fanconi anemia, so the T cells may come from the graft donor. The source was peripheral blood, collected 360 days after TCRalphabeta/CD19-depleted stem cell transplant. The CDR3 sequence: CASSSRNPSTDTQYF. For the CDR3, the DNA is TGTGCCAGCAGCTCTCGAAACCCGAGCACAGATACGCAGTATTTT.